This T cell receptor (beta chain) appears in the sequencing data of a study of control samples from healthy donors and cancer patients. Here immunoSEQ multiplex PCR was the method, and the copy in TCRdb shows in-frame clones only, minus some. Of under 450,000 clones in the sample, more than 80% were seen once. The V end lost 8 bases, the J end lost 8 bases, and 16 bases lay between the germline ends. This CDR3 is built from 13 residues. The germline V gene encodes CDR1 MNHEY and CDR2 SMNVEV (reference sequence). The sequencing input was PBMCs. The receptor comes from a man in his forties or fifties with head and neck cancer. The V and J genes are TRBV27 and TRBJ1-5, with D possibly being TRBD1 (5 bases). The DNA for the CDR3 is TGTGCCAGCCGGGGCCCTTTGGAAAAGCCCCAGCATTTT. Residues: CASRGPLEKPQHF.